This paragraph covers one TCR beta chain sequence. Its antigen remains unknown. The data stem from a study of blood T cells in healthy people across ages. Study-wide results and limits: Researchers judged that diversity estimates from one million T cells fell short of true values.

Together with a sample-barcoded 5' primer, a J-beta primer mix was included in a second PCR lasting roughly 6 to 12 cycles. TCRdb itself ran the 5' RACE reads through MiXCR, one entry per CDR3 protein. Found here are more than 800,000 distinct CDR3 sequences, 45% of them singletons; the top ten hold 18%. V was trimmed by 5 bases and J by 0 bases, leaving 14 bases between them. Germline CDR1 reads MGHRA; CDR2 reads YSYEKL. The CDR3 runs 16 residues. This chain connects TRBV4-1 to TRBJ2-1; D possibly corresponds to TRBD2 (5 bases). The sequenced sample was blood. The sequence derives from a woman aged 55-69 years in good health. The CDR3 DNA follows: TGCGCCAGCAGCTATCCTGAGGGAAGCTCCTACAATGAGCAGTTCTTC. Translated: CASSYPEGSSYNEQFF.